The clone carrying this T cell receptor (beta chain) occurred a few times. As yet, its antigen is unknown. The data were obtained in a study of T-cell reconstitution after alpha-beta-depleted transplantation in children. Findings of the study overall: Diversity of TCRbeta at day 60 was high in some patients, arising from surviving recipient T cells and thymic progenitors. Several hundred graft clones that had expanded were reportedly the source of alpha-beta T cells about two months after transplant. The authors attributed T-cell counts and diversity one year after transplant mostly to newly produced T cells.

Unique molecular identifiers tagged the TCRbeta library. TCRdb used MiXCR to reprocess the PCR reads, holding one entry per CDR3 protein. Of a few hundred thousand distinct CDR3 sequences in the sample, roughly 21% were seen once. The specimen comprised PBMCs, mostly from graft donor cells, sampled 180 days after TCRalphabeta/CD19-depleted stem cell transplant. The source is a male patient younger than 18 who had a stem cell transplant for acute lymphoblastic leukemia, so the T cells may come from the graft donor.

The CDR3 bases are TGTGCCAGCAGCTTACAGCCCCATAGACTAGCGGGGATAAACTACGAGCAGTACTTC. It codes for CASSLQPHRLAGINYEQYF. The chain has TRBV11-1 and TRBJ2-7; 11 bases fit TRBD2. This CDR3 is 19 amino acids long. The germline V gene has CDR1 SGHAT and CDR2 FQDESV (reference sequence). The trim removed 2 bases at V and 3 bases at J, leaving 15 bases unmatched.